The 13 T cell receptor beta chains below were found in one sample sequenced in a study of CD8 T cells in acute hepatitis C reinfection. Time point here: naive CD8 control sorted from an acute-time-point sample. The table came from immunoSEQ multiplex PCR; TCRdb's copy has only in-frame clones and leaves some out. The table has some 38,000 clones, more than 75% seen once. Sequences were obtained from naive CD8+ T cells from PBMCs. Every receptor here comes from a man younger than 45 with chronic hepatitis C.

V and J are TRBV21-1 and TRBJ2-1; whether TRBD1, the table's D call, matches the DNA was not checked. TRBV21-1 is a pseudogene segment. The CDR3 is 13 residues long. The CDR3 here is CASTRQGDNEQFF. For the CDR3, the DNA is TGTGCCAGCACCAGACAAGGGGACAATGAGCAGTTCTTC.

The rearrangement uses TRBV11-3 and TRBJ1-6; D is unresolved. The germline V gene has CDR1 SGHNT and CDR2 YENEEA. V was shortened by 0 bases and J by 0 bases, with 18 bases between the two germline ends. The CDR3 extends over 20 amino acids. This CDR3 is CASSLDFRDRVGSYNSPLHF. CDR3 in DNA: TGTGCCAGCAGCTTAGACTTTCGGGATCGGGTTGGCTCCTATAATTCACCCCTCCACTTT.

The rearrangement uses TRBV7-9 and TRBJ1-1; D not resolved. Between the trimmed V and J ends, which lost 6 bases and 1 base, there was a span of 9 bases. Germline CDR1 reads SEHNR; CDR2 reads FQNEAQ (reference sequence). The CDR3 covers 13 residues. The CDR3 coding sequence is TGTGCCAGCAGGCCTAGCGAGAACACTGAAGCTTTCTTT. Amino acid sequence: CASRPSENTEAFF.

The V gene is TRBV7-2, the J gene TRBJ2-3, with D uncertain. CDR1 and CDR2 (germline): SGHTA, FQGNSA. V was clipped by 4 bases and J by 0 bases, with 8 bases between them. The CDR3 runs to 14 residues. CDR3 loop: CASSSSGSTDTQYF. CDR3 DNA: TGTGCCAGCAGCTCCTCAGGAAGCACAGATACGCAGTATTTT.

This chain's CDR3 is CASSYSTLGGTELFF. The DNA for the CDR3 is TGTGCCAGCAGTTATTCGACTCTGGGGGGAACGGAGCTGTTTTTT. V is TRBV6-5 and J is TRBJ2-2; D is possibly TRBD2 (6 bases). This CDR3 has 15 amino acids. V shed 3 bases and J shed 10 bases, with 18 bases lying between them. Germline CDR1 and CDR2: MNHEY and SVGAGI.

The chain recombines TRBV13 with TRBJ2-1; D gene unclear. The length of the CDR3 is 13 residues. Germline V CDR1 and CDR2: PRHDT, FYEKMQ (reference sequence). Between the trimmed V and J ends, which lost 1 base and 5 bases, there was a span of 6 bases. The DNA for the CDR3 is TGTGCCAGCAGCTTAGTGGTGGACAATGAGCAGTTCTTC. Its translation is CASSLVVDNEQFF. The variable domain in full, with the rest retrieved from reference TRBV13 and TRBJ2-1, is AAGVIQSPRHLIKEKRETATLKCYPIPRHDTVYWYQQGPGQDPQFLISFYEKMQSDKGSIPDRFSAQQFSDYHSELNMSSLELGDSALYFCASSLVVDNEQFFGPGTRLTVL.

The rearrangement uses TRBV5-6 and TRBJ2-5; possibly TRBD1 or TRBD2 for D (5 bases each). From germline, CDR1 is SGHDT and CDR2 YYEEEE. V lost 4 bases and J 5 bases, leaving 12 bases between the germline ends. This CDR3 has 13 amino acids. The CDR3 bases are TGTGCCAGCAGCACGGAGTGGGGGGAGACCCAGTACTTC. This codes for CASSTEWGETQYF.

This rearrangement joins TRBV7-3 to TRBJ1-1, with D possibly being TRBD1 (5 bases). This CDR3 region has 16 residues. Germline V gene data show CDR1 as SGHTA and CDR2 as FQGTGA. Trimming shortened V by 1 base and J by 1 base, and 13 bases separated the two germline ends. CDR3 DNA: TGTGCCAGCAGCTTAATAAGGGGCCGTCGGAACACTGAAGCTTTCTTT. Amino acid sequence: CASSLIRGRRNTEAFF.

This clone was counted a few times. In nucleotides, the CDR3 is TGTGCCAGCAGCGTGGGGACTAGCTACGAGCAGTACTTC. Protein product: CASSVGTSYEQYF. The J gene is TRBJ2-7, the V gene TRBV9; 8 nucleotides align to TRBD2. The CDR3 consists of 13 residues. Germline V lookup: CDR1 SGDLS, CDR2 YYNGEE. The junction had 1 base not matched to a gene; V was cut back by 2 bases and J by 3 bases.

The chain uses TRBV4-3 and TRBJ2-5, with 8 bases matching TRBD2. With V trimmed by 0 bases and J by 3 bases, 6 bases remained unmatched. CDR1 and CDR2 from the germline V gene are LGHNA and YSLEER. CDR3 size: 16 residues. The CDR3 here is CASSQDIAGRKETQYF. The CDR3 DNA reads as TGCGCCAGCAGCCAAGATATAGCGGGGCGCAAAGAGACCCAGTACTTC.

The CDR3 coding sequence is TGTGCCAGTAGTATTGAGGGAGCTAGCACAGATACGCAGTATTTT. Amino acids: CASSIEGASTDTQYF. V usage is TRBV19 and J usage is TRBJ2-3; tentatively, D is TRBD2 (5 bases). The V gene's germline CDR1 is LNHDA and CDR2 SQIVND (reference sequence). The CDR3 has 15 amino acids. Trimming took 3 bases from V and 0 from J, leaving 10 bases between them.

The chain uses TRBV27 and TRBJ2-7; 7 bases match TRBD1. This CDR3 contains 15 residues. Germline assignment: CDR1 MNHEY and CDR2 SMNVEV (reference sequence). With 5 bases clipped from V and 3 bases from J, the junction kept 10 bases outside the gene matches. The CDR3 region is CASSDRTGADYEQYF. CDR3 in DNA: TGTGCCAGCAGTGACCGGACAGGTGCCGACTACGAGCAGTACTTC.

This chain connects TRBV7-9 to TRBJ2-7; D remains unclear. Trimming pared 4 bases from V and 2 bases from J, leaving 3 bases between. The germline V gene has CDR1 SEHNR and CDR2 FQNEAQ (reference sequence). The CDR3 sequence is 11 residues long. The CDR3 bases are TGTGCCAGCAGCTCGACCTACGAGCAGTACTTC. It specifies CASSSTYEQYF.